This T cell receptor beta chain was retrieved from a study of shared clonotypes between healthy human individuals. The study's findings and limits: Inspection by rarefaction showed sorted-subset sequencing to be incomplete despite large depth.

Clones were sequenced by immunoSEQ multiplex PCR, and TCRdb holds only the in-frame ones, with some missing. Here the sample spans about 2.4 million clones, 90% to 95% being singletons. V lost 4 bases, J lost 4 bases, and 18 bases lay in between. CDR3 size: 16 residues. Per germline, CDR1 SGHRS and CDR2 YFSETQ. Points on this clone: Its antigen is as yet unknown.

The chain is built from TRBV5-1 and TRBJ2-1; D might be TRBD2 (6 bases). This receptor was taken from a man younger than 30 in good health. Sequencing was performed on naive CD4+ T cells sorted from blood. Subset described: CD45RA+ positively selected. The DNA of the CDR3 is TGCGCCAGCAGCCCGGGAGCAGGGCGAGATTACAATGAGCAGTTCTTC. Its translation is CASSPGAGRDYNEQFF.